What follows are 20 T cell receptor beta chains derived from one specimen sequenced in a study of blood T cells in healthy people across ages. A second about 7 to 12 cycle PCR used barcoded and J-beta primers. TCRdb fed the 5' RACE reads into MiXCR, producing one record per CDR3 protein. The sample carries around 1,600,000 distinct CDR3 sequences, 35% to 45% recorded once. The specimen sequenced was blood. These receptor sequences come from a woman between 18 and 30 years old in good health.

This clonotype has a handful of counts. Being one base from a much bigger clone, this may be a read error. This chain connects TRBV3-1 to TRBJ2-5, with unresolved D. Trimming left V 1 base short and J 2 bases short, with 2 bases between. CDR1 and CDR2 (germline): LGHDT, YNNKEL (reference sequence). This CDR3 is built from 12 residues. CDR3 nucleotide sequence: TGTGCCAGCAGCCAAGCTCAAGAGACCCAGTACTTC. It codes for CASSQAQETQYF.

The genes are TRBV5-1 and TRBJ1-2; D gene ambiguous. Germline CDR1 reads SGHRS; CDR2 reads YFSETQ. Deletions cut 0 bases from V and 10 bases from J, with 19 bases between. CDR3 length: 15 amino acids. The CDR3 region has the DNA TGCGCCAGCAGCTTGGATGGCATCCGGGCTATGGACTACACCTTC. Its protein product is CASSLDGIRAMDYTF.

The chain carries TRBV6-6 and TRBJ2-7; D gene ambiguous. Per germline, CDR1 MNHNY and CDR2 SVGAGI (reference sequence). This CDR3 is built from 11 residues. V dropped 3 bases and J dropped 6 bases, with 6 bases sitting between them. In DNA, the CDR3 is TGTGCCAGCAGTTATATTCTCGAGCAGTACTTC. Protein: CASSYILEQYF.

The J gene is TRBJ2-7, the V gene TRBV19; D tentatively fits TRBD1 or TRBD2 (6 bases each). Germline CDR1 reads LNHDA; CDR2 reads SQIVND (reference sequence). V was cut by 4 bases and J by 5 bases, with 15 bases left in between. This CDR3 contains 14 residues. The CDR3, as DNA: TGTGCCAGTAGTAGCGGGACAAGCTCTCACGAGCAGTACTTC. This translates into CASSSGTSSHEQYF.

This chain joins TRBV27 and TRBJ1-4; TRBD1 matches at 8 bases. The CDR3 spans 13 residues. Trimming at V came to 7 bases and at J to 7 bases, leaving 5 bases not matched to a gene. Germline V gene sequence: CDR1 MNHEY, CDR2 SMNVEV (reference sequence). The CDR3 is CASMDREIEKLFF. Written as DNA, the CDR3 is TGTGCCAGCATGGACAGGGAAATTGAAAAACTGTTTTTT.

V is TRBV4-1 and J is TRBJ1-2, with 8 bases matching TRBD1. Germline trimming cut 1 base from V and 8 bases from J; bases unmatched to any gene: 15. Germline values: CDR1 MGHRA, CDR2 YSYEKL. The CDR3 contains 17 residues. Here the CDR3 DNA reads TGCGCCAGCAGCCAAGCCCGCGTCTCGACAGGGGAGAGAGGCTACACCTTC. This codes for CASSQARVSTGERGYTF.

The chain uses TRBV28 and TRBJ1-4; 8 bases are shared with TRBD1. Trimming cost V 5 bases and J 7 bases; bases outside gene matches: 6. CDR1 MDHEN and CDR2 SYDVKM come from the germline V gene. CDR3 length: 14 residues. The CDR3 nucleotides are TGTGCCAGCAGTGTGACAGGGGAAACTGAAAAACTGTTTTTT. This gives the protein CASSVTGETEKLFF.

The chain combines TRBV6-4 with TRBJ2-3; D remains ambiguous. The length of the CDR3 is 13 residues. Looked up from germline, CDR1 is MRHNA and CDR2 is SNTAGT. Trimming took 7 bases from V and 2 from J, leaving 10 bases between them. In DNA form, the CDR3 reads TGTGCCAGCATGGAAAGCGACACAGATACGCAGTATTTT. As protein: CASMESDTDTQYF.

The CDR3 protein is CSARSPTDGIYEQYF. CDR3 nucleotides: TGCAGTGCTAGATCCCCGACCGACGGAATCTACGAGCAGTACTTC. The chain has TRBV20-1 and TRBJ2-7, with D hard to call. Germline V gene lookup returns CDR1 DFQATT and CDR2 SNEGSKA (reference sequence). The CDR3 length is 15 residues. The V end lost 2 bases, the J end lost 3 bases, and 17 bases lay between the germline ends.

This clonotype was observed a handful of times. This rearrangement joins TRBV12-3 or TRBV12-4 to TRBJ1-2; D is uncertain. The CDR3 contains 12 residues. Deletions cut 1 base from V and 6 bases from J, with 6 bases between. The CDR3 here is CASSLVADGYTF. In DNA form, the CDR3 reads TGTGCCAGCAGTTTAGTAGCGGATGGCTACACCTTC.

The sample holds one count of this clonotype. The rearrangement uses TRBV6-6 and TRBJ2-1; D unresolved. The CDR3 covers 11 residues. Germline V gene sequence: CDR1 MNHNY, CDR2 SVGAGI (reference sequence). The V gene lost 2 bases and the J gene lost 13 bases, with 9 bases spanning the gap. This CDR3 is CASSYTETQFF. The CDR3 DNA reads TGTGCCAGCAGTTACACAGAGACCCAGTTCTTC.

This chain joins TRBV10-1 and TRBJ1-1; weak D call: TRBD1 (6 bases). The length of the CDR3 is 13 residues. Germline V lookup: CDR1 WNHNN, CDR2 SYGVQD (reference sequence). V was pared by 4 bases and J by 6 bases, with 12 bases between. CDR3 DNA sequence: TGCGCCAGCAGTGTTGGGGGCGCGGCTGAAGCTTTCTTT. This codes for CASSVGGAAEAFF.

This sequence joins TRBV9 and TRBJ1-6; D may be TRBD1 (6 bases). Trimming took 0 bases from V and 10 from J, leaving 11 bases between them. Germline V gives CDR1 SGDLS, CDR2 YYNGEE. The CDR3 runs 14 residues. CDR3 DNA: TGTGCCAGCAGCGTAGACAGGGTTTCCTCACCCCTCCACTTT. This gives the protein CASSVDRVSSPLHF.

The V call is TRBV4-1, the J call TRBJ1-4; no definite D call. Deletions cut 3 bases from V and 2 bases from J, with 13 bases between. The CDR3 is 16 amino acids. CDR1 is MGHRA, CDR2 YSYEKL, per germline. This CDR3 reads CASSHQRVATNEKLFF. CDR3 in DNA: TGCGCCAGCAGCCATCAGAGGGTAGCGACTAATGAAAAACTGTTTTTT.

The V gene is TRBV15, the J gene TRBJ2-1, with TRBD2 identical over 10 bases. This CDR3 spans 16 amino acids. From germline, CDR1 is LNHNV and CDR2 YYDKDF (reference sequence). With V trimmed by 0 bases and J by 9 bases, 8 bases remained unmatched. The CDR3 DNA reads as TGTGCCACCAGCAGAGATCCCAGCGGGAGGGCCATTGAGCAGTTCTTC. Translation: CATSRDPSGRAIEQFF.

This chain links TRBV2 with TRBJ2-3; D not certain. CDR1 and CDR2 (germline): SNHLY, FYNNEI. This CDR3 is 11 amino acids long. The ends were cut back, 9 bases at V and 1 base at J, with 5 bases in the middle. CDR3 DNA: TGTGCCAGGGACGGCACAGATACGCAGTATTTT. Protein product: CARDGTDTQYF.

V is TRBV13 and J is TRBJ2-1, with 9 positions matching TRBD2. The J call may be in error: the DNA end matches TRBJ2-7 better. There are 16 residues in the CDR3. Germline CDR1 is PRHDT and CDR2 is FYEKMQ (reference sequence). DNA for the CDR3: TGTGCCAGCAGCTTAGAATTGCTAGCGGGATACAATGAGCAGTACTTC. This encodes CASSLELLAGYNEQYF.

With regard to this clonotype: Germline and junction disagree at one end, which may indicate a read error. The genes are TRBV28 and TRBJ2-3; D remains ambiguous. The germline V gene encodes CDR1 MDHEN and CDR2 SYDVKM. The CDR3 extends over 15 amino acids. In DNA, the CDR3 is TGTGCCAGCAGTCGCGGCTATTATAGCACAGACACGCGGTATTTT. As protein: CASSRGYYSTDTRYF. Supplemented by reference TRBV28 and TRBJ2-3, the full variable domain reads DVKVTQSSRYLVKRTGEKVFLECVQDMDHENMFWYRQDPGLGLRLIYFSYDVKMKEKGDIPEGYSVSREKKERFSLILESASTNQTSMYLCASSRGYYSTDTRYFGPGTRLTVL.

The CDR3 spells CSARDSGRPNTEAFF. The CDR3 DNA reads as TGCAGTGCTAGAGATTCTGGCAGGCCTAACACTGAAGCTTTCTTT. The V gene is TRBV20-1, the J gene TRBJ1-1; D is unresolved. Germline V gene data show CDR1 as DFQATT and CDR2 as SNEGSKA (reference sequence). The CDR3 is 15 amino acids. V was clipped by 0 bases and J by 2 bases, with 13 bases between them.

This clonotype was recorded a few times. The chain couples TRBV6-6 to TRBJ1-1; D is unresolved. V was cut by 7 bases and J by 9 bases, with 18 bases left in between. Germline lookup yields CDR1 MNHNY and CDR2 SVGAGI (reference sequence). CDR3 length: 13 amino acids. CDR3 nucleotide sequence: TGTGCCAGCACCCCAGCGGGCCCCCGGAAAGCTTTCTTT. Its protein is CASTPAGPRKAFF.